One sample yielded the 8 T cell receptor beta chains listed below, sequenced in a study of technical replicates of blood from a handful of donors. Generated by immunoSEQ multiplex PCR, the TCRdb table keeps only in-frame clones and is missing some. The table shows tens of thousands of clones, with 90% to 97% occurring only once. The specimen was T cells isolated from PBMCs. The receptors stem from a human donor in good health.

This clone was seen a handful of times. The chain combines TRBV9 with TRBJ1-1, with a possible D match to TRBD1 (6 bases). The CDR3 runs to 13 residues. The V gene lost 7 bases and the J gene lost 11 bases, with 21 bases spanning the gap. CDR1 and CDR2 from the germline V gene are SGDLS and YYNGEE. The CDR3 is CASSSNRDQSAFF. CDR3 nucleotides: TGTGCCAGCTCATCTAACAGGGATCAGTCGGCTTTCTTT.

V and J are TRBV7-2 and TRBJ2-7; TRBD1 agrees at 8 bases. The V and J ends lost 2 bases and 5 bases, in that order; junction bases with no gene match: 2. The length of the CDR3 is 13 residues. Germline-derived CDR1 and CDR2 are SGHTA and FQGNSA. The CDR3 reads CASSLRTGNEQYF. The CDR3 bases are TGTGCCAGCAGCTTACGGACAGGGAACGAGCAGTACTTC.

This chain uses TRBV7-9 with TRBJ2-1, with 8 bases lining up with TRBD1. CDR1 is SEHNR, CDR2 FQNEAQ, per germline (reference sequence). The V and J ends lost 4 bases and 7 bases, in that order; junction bases with no gene match: 6. The CDR3 spans 14 residues. CDR3 residues: CASSSTGEGNEQFF. The CDR3 region has the DNA TGTGCCAGCAGCTCGACAGGGGAAGGGAATGAGCAGTTCTTC.

V gene TRBV5-1 combines with J gene TRBJ2-7; weak D call: TRBD1 (6 bases). This CDR3 spans 16 amino acids. Trimming took 3 bases from V and 6 from J, leaving 22 bases between them. The germline V gene encodes CDR1 SGHRS and CDR2 YFSETQ. The CDR3 sequence: CASSSMTGFSSPEQYF. The DNA of the CDR3 is TGCGCCAGCAGCTCCATGACAGGCTTCTCTTCTCCCGAGCAGTACTTC.

J is TRBJ1-1 and V is TRBV11-2, with 9 nucleotides matching TRBD1. J was trimmed by 8 bases and V by 6 bases; bases with no gene match: 4. Germline assignment: CDR1 SGHAT and CDR2 FQNNGV. CDR3 size: 12 residues. CDR3 amino acids: CASRTGGAEAFF. In DNA form, the CDR3 reads TGTGCCAGCAGGACAGGGGGTGCCGAAGCTTTCTTT.

The CDR3 region has the DNA TGTGCCAGCAGTGATCCTGCCCTATTTCCTACGCAGTATTTT. Translated: CASSDPALFPTQYF. J is TRBJ2-3 and V is TRBV6-1, with D hard to call. Germline V gene sequence: CDR1 MNHNS, CDR2 SASEGT. CDR3 size: 14 residues. Trimming removed 3 bases at V and 8 bases at J, with 15 bases between.

The CDR3 nucleotides are TGTGCCAGCAGCCAATTCATGAACACTGAAGCTTTCTTT. It codes for CASSQFMNTEAFF. This sequence joins TRBV28 and TRBJ1-1; D not certain. Trimming removed 6 bases from V and 0 bases from J, with 8 bases in between. This CDR3 comprises 13 residues. CDR1 is MDHEN, CDR2 SYDVKM, per germline. The whole variable domain, filled in from reference TRBV28 and TRBJ1-1, reads DVKVTQSSRYLVKRTGEKVFLECVQDMDHENMFWYRQDPGLGLRLIYFSYDVKMKEKGDIPEGYSVSREKKERFSLILESASTNQTSMYLCASSQFMNTEAFFGQGTRLTVV.

The chain employs TRBV5-5 and TRBJ2-3, with D possibly matching TRBD2 (6 bases). Trimming pared 2 bases from V and 2 bases from J, leaving 18 bases between. This CDR3 is 17 amino acids long. Germline CDR1 and CDR2: SGHKS and YYEKEE (reference sequence). The CDR3 is CASSFRDSTFITDTQYF. CDR3 in DNA: TGTGCCAGCAGCTTCCGGGACTCAACCTTTATCACAGATACGCAGTATTTT.